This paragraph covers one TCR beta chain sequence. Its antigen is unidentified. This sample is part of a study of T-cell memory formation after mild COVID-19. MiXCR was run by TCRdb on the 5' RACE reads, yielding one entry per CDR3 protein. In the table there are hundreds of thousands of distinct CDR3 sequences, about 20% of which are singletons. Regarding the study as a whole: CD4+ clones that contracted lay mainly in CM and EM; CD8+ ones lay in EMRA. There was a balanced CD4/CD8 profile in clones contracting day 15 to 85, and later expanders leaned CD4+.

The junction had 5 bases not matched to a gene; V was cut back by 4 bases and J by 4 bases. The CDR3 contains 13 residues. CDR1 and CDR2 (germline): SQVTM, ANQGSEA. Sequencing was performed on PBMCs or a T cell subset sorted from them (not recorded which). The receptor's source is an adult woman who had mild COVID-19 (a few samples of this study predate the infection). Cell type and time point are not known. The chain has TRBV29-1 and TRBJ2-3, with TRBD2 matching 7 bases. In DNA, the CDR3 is TGCAGCGTTGTCGGGGGGTCCGCAGATACGCAGTATTTT. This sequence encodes CSVVGGSADTQYF.